The 27 T cell receptor beta chains listed next were all sequenced from one sample in a study of CD8 T cells in ankylosing spondylitis. Their antigen targets remain unknown. In TCRdb, the 5' RACE reads were re-called with MiXCR into one record per CDR3 protein. This sample has approximately 550,000 distinct CDR3 sequences, with more than 9.5% found just once. Study-level points and caveats: A motif in TCR beta, a set of fewer than ten highly homologous variants, appeared characteristic of ankylosing spondylitis blood.

The source material was blood, either unsorted or a sorted T cell fraction (not recorded which). Receptor source: a male donor with ankylosing spondylitis.

The chain uses TRBV6-6 and TRBJ2-5, with a weak D call TRBD2 (6 bases). The CDR3 contains 13 residues. The germline CDR1 and CDR2 sequences are MNHNY and SVGAGI (reference sequence). V shed 5 bases and J shed 3 bases, with 10 bases lying between them. The CDR3: CASSNRREETQYF. The CDR3, as DNA: TGTGCCAGCAGTAACCGGAGGGAAGAGACCCAGTACTTC.

This clonotype was observed a few times. Its ends do not fully match the called genes, so a read error is possible. The V gene is TRBV5-1, the J gene TRBJ1-2; 11 bases align to TRBD1. Germline CDR1 reads SGHRS; CDR2 reads YFSETQ. The CDR3 has 14 amino acids. In DNA form, the CDR3 reads TGCGCCAGCAGCGCAGGACAGGGGGCGTTTGGCTACACATTC. Translated, it gives CASSAGQGAFGYTF.

The sample holds many counts of this clonotype. The chain is built from TRBV5-6 and TRBJ2-1, with TRBD2 matching 7 bases. The CDR3 totals 18 residues. Looked up from germline, CDR1 is SGHDT and CDR2 is YYEEEE. Trimming took 4 bases from V and 1 from J; bases not matched to a gene: 14. The CDR3 loop is CASSHSLAGVPSYNEQFF. The DNA of the CDR3 is TGTGCCAGCAGCCATTCTCTGGCGGGAGTGCCGTCCTACAATGAGCAGTTCTTC. Full variable domain (missing parts from reference TRBV5-6 and TRBJ2-1): DAGVTQSPTHLIKTRGQQVTLRCSPKSGHDTVSWYQQALGQGPQFIFQYYEEEERQRGNFPDRFSGHQFPNYSSELNVNALLLGDSALYLCASSHSLAGVPSYNEQFFGPGTRLTVL.

This clonotype occurred many times. This chain joins TRBV20-1 and TRBJ2-1, with 7 bases aligning to TRBD2. This CDR3 region has 15 residues. V was clipped by 0 bases and J by 4 bases; unmatched bases: 6. The germline V gene encodes CDR1 DFQATT and CDR2 SNEGSKA (reference sequence). The CDR3 DNA follows: TGCAGTGCTAGAGATTTAACTAGCGAATACAATGAGCAGTTCTTC. Protein: CSARDLTSEYNEQFF.

This clonotype was detected ten times or more. The V gene is TRBV28, the J gene TRBJ2-7, with D possibly matching TRBD2 (7 bases). The ends were cut back, 5 bases at V and 3 bases at J, with 17 bases in the middle. Per germline, CDR1 MDHEN and CDR2 SYDVKM. CDR3 size: 15 residues. The CDR3 loop reads CASSPGGTLNYEQYF. CDR3 nucleotides: TGTGCCAGCAGTCCCGGGGGGACATTAAACTACGAGCAGTACTTC.

Remarks on this clonotype: A clone one base away is much larger, so this may be a read error. The V and J genes are TRBV7-6 and TRBJ2-4, with 16 bases that match TRBD2. CDR3 size: 18 residues. Germline V gene sequence: CDR1 SGHVS, CDR2 FNYEAQ. The CDR3 here is CASSLEQGLAGGKNVQYF. CDR3 DNA: TGTGCCAGCAGCTTAGAGCAGGGACTAGCGGGAGGGAAAAACGTTCAGTACTTC.

The table lists this clonotype with a few counts. This chain links TRBV20-1 with TRBJ2-6; D remains unclear. Germline values: CDR1 DFQATT, CDR2 SNEGSKA (reference sequence). The CDR3 has 14 residues. Deletions cut 3 bases from V and 0 bases from J, with 6 bases between. CDR3 sequence reads: CSASVLSGANVLTF. In nucleotides, the CDR3 is TGCAGTGCTAGTGTCCTCTCTGGGGCCAACGTCCTGACTTTC.

This clonotype was picked up a small number of times. For the CDR3, the DNA is TGTGCCAGCAAGAGGGACAGGGGGTTTAACGAGCAGTACGTC. Its translation is CASKRDRGFNEQYV. The rearrangement joins TRBV27 to TRBJ2-7, with TRBD1 matching over 11 bases. With V trimmed by 7 bases and J by 5 bases, 7 bases remained unmatched. The V gene's germline CDR1 is MNHEY and CDR2 SMNVEV (reference sequence). This CDR3 comprises 14 residues.

This clonotype showed up just a few times. CDR3 residues: CSAPRGDTEAFF. CDR3 DNA sequence: TGCAGTGCTCCCAGGGGTGACACTGAAGCTTTCTTT. The chain joins TRBV20-1 to TRBJ1-1; D perhaps matches TRBD1 (6 bases). V was cut by 5 bases and J by 3 bases, with 10 bases left in between. The CDR3 sequence is 12 residues long. CDR1 and CDR2 from the germline V gene are DFQATT and SNEGSKA (reference sequence).

This chain links TRBV20-1 with TRBJ2-1, with a weak D call TRBD2 (5 bases). This CDR3 spans 14 amino acids. The germline gives CDR1 DFQATT, CDR2 SNEGSKA (reference sequence). Trimming took 1 base from V and 8 from J, leaving 15 bases between them. The CDR3 here is CSARAPGLIDEQFF. Here the CDR3 DNA reads TGCAGTGCTAGAGCGCCCGGACTTATTGATGAGCAGTTCTTC.

The chain couples TRBV15 to TRBJ2-1, with D unresolved. Germline V gene data show CDR1 as LNHNV and CDR2 as YYDKDF (reference sequence). Trimming pared 0 bases from V and 6 bases from J, leaving 12 bases between. The CDR3 runs to 15 residues. CDR3 bases: TGTGCCACCAGCAGAGATAAGTGGCTCAGCAATGAGCAGTTCTTC. Its protein product is CATSRDKWLSNEQFF.

V and J are TRBV7-9 and TRBJ1-1, with D possibly TRBD1 on 5 matching bases. Germline CDR1 is SEHNR and CDR2 is FQNEAQ (reference sequence). V lost 4 bases and J 5 bases, leaving 14 bases between the germline ends. This CDR3 is 14 amino acids long. CDR3 nucleotide sequence: TGTGCCAGCAGCTCTCAGGGCCGGGGTACTGAAGCTTTCTTT. Translated: CASSSQGRGTEAFF.

This clonotype was counted a few times. The V gene is TRBV6-5, the J gene TRBJ2-5, with D possibly being TRBD1 or TRBD2 (6 bases each). Deletions cut 2 bases from V and 4 bases from J, with 23 bases between. The CDR3 runs 18 residues. Germline CDR1 reads MNHEY; CDR2 reads SVGAGI. CDR3 protein: CASSYSIPSGASRETQYF. CDR3 in DNA: TGTGCCAGCAGTTACAGTATTCCGTCGGGGGCTAGTAGAGAGACCCAGTACTTC.

This clonotype was recorded a few times. This sequence joins TRBV20-1 and TRBJ1-3; no definite D call. Germline V lookup: CDR1 DFQATT, CDR2 SNEGSKA (reference sequence). This CDR3 has 12 residues. V was cut by 4 bases and J by 2 bases, with 6 bases left in between. The DNA of the CDR3 is TGCAGTGCTAAAGGGCCTGGAAACACCATATATTTT. Its protein is CSAKGPGNTIYF.

The table lists this clonotype with a few counts. This chain joins TRBV7-2 and TRBJ2-3, with D tentatively TRBD1 (6 bases). With 5 bases removed from V and 2 bases from J, the gap between germline ends came to 14 bases. From germline, CDR1 is SGHTA and CDR2 FQGNSA. This CDR3 is built from 15 residues. The chain's CDR3 is CASSPRTADTDTQYF. CDR3 bases: TGTGCCAGCAGCCCCCGGACAGCCGACACAGATACGCAGTATTTT. Variable domain in full (rest from reference TRBV7-2 and TRBJ2-3): GAGVSQSPSNKVTEKGKDVELRCDPISGHTALYWYRQSLGQGLEFLIYFQGNSAPDKSGLPSDRFSAERTGGSVSTLTIQRTQQEDSAVYLCASSPRTADTDTQYFGPGTRLTVL.

This sequence joins TRBV11-2 and TRBJ2-1, with D possibly TRBD2 on 7 matching bases. V lost 0 bases and J lost 7, with 22 bases in between. This CDR3 is built from 18 residues. CDR1 SGHAT and CDR2 FQNNGV come from the germline V gene. The CDR3 reads CASSLDSAFRGGGNEQFF. In DNA, the CDR3 is TGTGCCAGCAGCTTAGATAGCGCCTTCCGGGGAGGGGGGAATGAGCAGTTCTTC.

This clonotype was seen a few times. The chain carries TRBV5-1 and TRBJ2-2; D is unclear. There are 14 residues in the CDR3. CDR1 is SGHRS, CDR2 YFSETQ, per germline. Trimming pared 4 bases from V and 4 bases from J, leaving 11 bases between. The CDR3 DNA reads TGCGCCAGCAGCCGCAACCTCCTCACCGGGGAGCTGTTTTTT. It codes for CASSRNLLTGELFF.

This clonotype was seen repeatedly, ten times or more. The CDR3 DNA sequence: TGTGCCAGCAGCGCCCGGACAGGGAAAGGCTACGAGCAGTACTTC. This encodes CASSARTGKGYEQYF. V gene TRBV7-9 combines with J gene TRBJ2-7; 8 bases are a match to TRBD1. Unmatched junction bases numbered 9, after V lost 5 bases and J lost 3 bases. Germline CDR1 reads SEHNR; CDR2 reads FQNEAQ (reference sequence). CDR3 size: 15 residues.

This clonotype was recorded many times. The chain employs TRBV5-1 and TRBJ2-1, with D unclear. V lost 0 bases, J lost 0 bases, and 16 bases lay in between. The germline V gene encodes CDR1 SGHRS and CDR2 YFSETQ. The CDR3 runs to 18 residues. The CDR3 DNA reads TGCGCCAGCAGCTTGGTACCCCCGGCCCACGGCTCCTACAATGAGCAGTTCTTC. Translating gives CASSLVPPAHGSYNEQFF.

The V and J genes are TRBV20-1 and TRBJ2-7; D is ambiguous. This CDR3 region has 10 residues. Per the germline V gene, CDR1 is DFQATT and CDR2 is SNEGSKA (reference sequence). Trimming took off 5 bases at V and 5 bases at J, with 7 bases between the two ends. Here the CDR3 DNA reads TGCAGTGCTGTCCGGAACGAGCAGTACTTC. This gives the protein CSAVRNEQYF.

This chain uses TRBV5-1 with TRBJ2-1; TRBD1 agrees at 7 bases. Germline V CDR1 and CDR2: SGHRS, YFSETQ. J lost 0 bases, V lost 3 bases, and 6 bases had no gene match. This CDR3 spans 16 amino acids. The CDR3 DNA is TGCGCCAGCAGCTCCTCGGCAGGGGGCTCCTACAATGAGCAGTTCTTC. Amino acid sequence: CASSSSAGGSYNEQFF.

The chain carries TRBV3-1 and TRBJ2-1; D call uncertain. V shed 4 bases and J shed 9 bases, with 10 bases lying between them. Germline CDR1 and CDR2: LGHDT and YNNKEL (reference sequence). This CDR3 region has 12 residues. The CDR3 DNA follows: TGTGCCAGCAGCCGGCATTCCGGTGAGCAGTTCTTC. Translating it yields CASSRHSGEQFF.

This sequence joins TRBV20-1 and TRBJ1-5; 7 positions agree with TRBD1. The germline V gene has CDR1 DFQATT and CDR2 SNEGSKA (reference sequence). The CDR3 runs to 14 residues. The V segment lost 4 bases and the J segment 6 bases; nucleotides outside the gene matches: 9. Here the CDR3 reads CSANSANRGQPQHF. The DNA for the CDR3 is TGCAGTGCTAACAGCGCAAACAGGGGTCAGCCCCAGCATTTT.

V and J are TRBV9 and TRBJ2-1; the D is unclear. This CDR3 spans 15 amino acids. Trimming took 0 bases from V and 6 from J, leaving 13 bases between them. CDR1 is SGDLS and CDR2 is YYNGEE in the germline V gene. CDR3 sequence: CASSVDHRTGNEQFF. In DNA form, the CDR3 reads TGTGCCAGCAGCGTAGATCATCGGACCGGCAATGAGCAGTTCTTC.

The CDR3 loop is CAIKTLTDTQYF. CDR3 in DNA: TGTGCCATCAAGACCCTCACAGATACGCAGTATTTT. The rearrangement joins TRBV10-3 to TRBJ2-3, with unresolved D. The CDR3 is 12 amino acids. V was clipped by 7 bases and J by 2 bases, with 7 bases between them. Germline V gene data show CDR1 as ENHRY and CDR2 as SYGVKD.

The chain has TRBV28 and TRBJ1-1; the match to TRBD1 covers 7 bases. The V and J ends lost 3 bases and 5 bases, in that order; junction bases with no gene match: 12. The CDR3 totals 16 residues. Germline loops: CDR1 MDHEN, CDR2 SYDVKM. CDR3 bases: TGTGCCAGCAGTTTCAGACAGGGAGGTGGAAAGACTGAAGCTTTCTTT. Its protein is CASSFRQGGGKTEAFF.

This clonotype was counted ten times or more. V usage is TRBV12-3 or TRBV12-4 and J usage is TRBJ2-1; the D is unclear. The V gene lost 7 bases and the J gene lost 9 bases, with 10 bases spanning the gap. The CDR3 spans 11 residues. This chain's CDR3 is CASTRTAEQFF. CDR3 nucleotide sequence: TGTGCCAGCACTAGGACCGCTGAGCAGTTCTTC.